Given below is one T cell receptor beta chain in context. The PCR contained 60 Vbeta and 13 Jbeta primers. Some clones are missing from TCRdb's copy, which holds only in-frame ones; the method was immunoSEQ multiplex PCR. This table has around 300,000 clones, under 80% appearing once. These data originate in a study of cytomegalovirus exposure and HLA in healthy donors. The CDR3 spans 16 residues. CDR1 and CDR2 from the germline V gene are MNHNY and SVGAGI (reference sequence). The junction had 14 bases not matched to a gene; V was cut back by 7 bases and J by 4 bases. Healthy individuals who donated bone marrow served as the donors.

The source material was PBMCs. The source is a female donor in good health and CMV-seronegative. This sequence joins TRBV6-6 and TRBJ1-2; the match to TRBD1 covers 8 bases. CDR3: CASTWGRTGPSYGYTF. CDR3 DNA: TGTGCCAGCACTTGGGGGAGGACAGGGCCATCCTATGGCTACACCTTC.